The T cell receptor (beta chain) described here comes from a study of blood T cell repertoires in COVID-19. The overall study: COVID-19 samples collected from the United States, Italy and Spain covered acute and convalescent phases. Nucleic acid was either cDNA or gDNA, and it came from T cells, B-cell-depleted T cells, or PBMCs.

As originally analysed: Amplification from reference gene primers served as the basis for estimated nucleated cell counts. Generated by immunoSEQ multiplex PCR, the TCRdb table keeps only in-frame clones and is missing some. V and J calls and clone size are copied from that table; D and trimming were computed from the DNA. The sample records 450,000 to 500,000 clones, 70% to 90% being singletons. Notes on this clone: Distinct nucleotide sequences in the sample also encode this CDR3.

CDR1 and CDR2 from the germline V gene are MNHEY and SVGAGI. The CDR3 has 13 amino acids. J lost 4 bases, V lost 5 bases, and 4 bases had no gene match. The rearrangement links TRBV6-5 to TRBJ1-2, with 7 nucleotides matching TRBD1. Material for sequencing was peripheral blood. The origin of this receptor is a human donor in a cohort sampled during active COVID-19. The CDR3 region is CASSRQGPYGYTF. CDR3 DNA: TGTGCCAGCAGTCGACAGGGCCCCTATGGCTACACCTTC.